This is a list of T cell receptor beta chains from one sample in a study of naive and memory T cell subsets. In TCRdb, the UMI-ligation and nested PCR reads were re-called with MiXCR into one record per CDR3 protein. The repertoire holds over 80,000 distinct CDR3 sequences, with approximately 10% as singletons. The specimen was naive CD4+ T cells from blood. These receptors were taken from a human donor in good health. The CDR3 runs from the conserved cysteine through the conserved F or W. Fields, in order: CDR3 DNA, CDR3 protein, D gene, J gene, clone size, V gene. A D gene is named only where the DNA matches it firmly. Clone size, where shown, is once, few, many, or a class for clones that have expanded.

DNA: TGTGCCAGCAGCTTAGCTGCCGGGACAGGGAACGAGCAGTACTTC
CDR3: CASSLAAGTGNEQYF
D: TRBD1
J: TRBJ2-7
size: few
V: TRBV7-9

DNA: TGCAGTGCTTCTTACAGGAGTCGGGCCGATATGATCTTC
CDR3: CSASYRSRADMIF
D: -
J: TRBJ1-2
size: few
V: TRBV20-1

DNA: TGTGCCAGCAGTGAGACAGGGCTCACAGATACGCAGTATTTT
CDR3: CASSETGLTDTQYF
D: TRBD1
J: TRBJ2-3
size: -
V: TRBV2

DNA: TGTGCCAGCAGTTCAGGGGCTGAGCAGTTCTTC
CDR3: CASSSGAEQFF
D: -
J: TRBJ2-1
size: -
V: TRBV28

DNA: TGTGCCTGGAAGGTAGCGGGGGGCCAAACCACGCAGTATTTT
CDR3: CAWKVAGGQTTQYF
D: TRBD2
J: TRBJ2-3
size: many
V: TRBV30

DNA: TGTGCCAGCAGCTTAAGGCTAGCGGGGGGTCTGGATGAGCAGTTCTTC
CDR3: CASSLRLAGGLDEQFF
D: TRBD2
J: TRBJ2-1
size: -
V: TRBV7-2

DNA: TGCAGTGCTGATGGGGGGGGTAAGGACGAGCAGTACTTC
CDR3: CSADGGGKDEQYF
D: TRBD2
J: TRBJ2-7
size: -
V: TRBV20-1

DNA: TGCAGCGTTGATAGGACGCCGAACACTGAAGCTTTCTTT
CDR3: CSVDRTPNTEAFF
D: -
J: TRBJ1-1
size: few
V: TRBV29-1

DNA: TGTGCCAGCAGAACATCTGGACTAGCGGGTGGAGAGACCCAGTACTTC
CDR3: CASRTSGLAGGETQYF
D: TRBD2
J: TRBJ2-5
size: few
V: TRBV28

DNA: TGCAGTGCTAAGCGGATAGGGAATGAGCAGTTCTTC
CDR3: CSAKRIGNEQFF
D: -
J: TRBJ2-1
size: few
V: TRBV20-1

DNA: TGTGCCAGCAGCTCGACGGACAGAGGAAACACCATATATTTT
CDR3: CASSSTDRGNTIYF
D: -
J: TRBJ1-3
size: -
V: TRBV3-1

DNA: TGTGCCAGCAGTTTAGCCTCCCCGGGAAGCTACACCTTC
CDR3: CASSLASPGSYTF
D: -
J: TRBJ1-2
size: few
V: TRBV12-3/TRBV12-4

DNA: TGTGCCACCTTAGCGGGGGCGAACACCGGGGAGCTGTTTTTT
CDR3: CATLAGANTGELFF
D: TRBD2
J: TRBJ2-2
size: -
V: TRBV12-3/TRBV12-4

DNA: TGCAGTGCTCATTCCGGGACAGGGGGTGAAAAACTGTTTTTT
CDR3: CSAHSGTGGEKLFF
D: TRBD1
J: TRBJ1-4
size: -
V: TRBV20-1

DNA: TGCGCCAGTGTTCGGGGGGCCGTCTACGAGCAGTACTTC
CDR3: CASVRGAVYEQYF
D: -
J: TRBJ2-7
size: many
V: TRBV4-1

DNA: TGTGCCAGCCGTCTAGCGGGGGGGCCACAATCTGAGCAGTTCTTC
CDR3: CASRLAGGPQSEQFF
D: TRBD2
J: TRBJ2-1
size: many
V: TRBV6-2/TRBV6-3

DNA: TGTGCCAGCAGCCCAGGGGGAAAGGGAACGCAGTATTTT
CDR3: CASSPGGKGTQYF
D: TRBD1
J: TRBJ2-3
size: many
V: TRBV7-6

DNA: TGTGCCAGTAGTATAGGATACGAGCAGTACTTC
CDR3: CASSIGYEQYF
D: -
J: TRBJ2-7
size: many
V: TRBV19

DNA: TGTGCCAGCAGCCCTGGACTCCTGAACACCGGGGAGCTGTTTTTT
CDR3: CASSPGLLNTGELFF
D: -
J: TRBJ2-2
size: few
V: TRBV11-2

DNA: TGCAGCGCAGGGATACCGGGCTCAGAGACCCAGTACTTC
CDR3: CSAGIPGSETQYF
D: -
J: TRBJ2-5
size: few
V: TRBV29-1

DNA: TGCAGTGCTAGAGCTACGCTAGACAGCTCCTACAATGAGCAGTTCTTC
CDR3: CSARATLDSSYNEQFF
D: -
J: TRBJ2-1
size: many
V: TRBV20-1

DNA: TGTGCCAGCAGTCTGAGCAGGGTTCAGCCCCAGCATTTT
CDR3: CASSLSRVQPQHF
D: -
J: TRBJ1-5
size: -
V: TRBV6-2/TRBV6-3

DNA: TGTGCCAGCAGCTCCTCGACACTCGATTGGGGTGGCTACACCTTC
CDR3: CASSSSTLDWGGYTF
D: -
J: TRBJ1-2
size: -
V: TRBV7-2

DNA: TGTGCCAGCTCACAGGGACAGGGAAGCCAGCCCCAGCATTTT
CDR3: CASSQGQGSQPQHF
D: TRBD1
J: TRBJ1-5
size: few
V: TRBV18

DNA: TGCAGTGTGAGAGGGACAGCTTTCTACGAGCAGTACTTC
CDR3: CSVRGTAFYEQYF
D: TRBD1
J: TRBJ2-7
size: -
V: TRBV20-1

DNA: TGTGCCAGCAGCCGCTCCTACGAGCAGTACTTC
CDR3: CASSRSYEQYF
D: -
J: TRBJ2-7
size: many
V: TRBV3-1

DNA: TGCGCCAGCAGTCAATGGTCCAGCTCCTACGAGCAGTACTTC
CDR3: CASSQWSSSYEQYF
D: -
J: TRBJ2-7
size: few
V: TRBV23-1

DNA: TGCGCCAGCAGCTTGACGGTCCGCGAGCAGTACTTC
CDR3: CASSLTVREQYF
D: -
J: TRBJ2-7
size: -
V: TRBV5-1

DNA: TGTGCCAGCAGGGGTTACTCTGGGGCCAACGTCCTGACTTTC
CDR3: CASRGYSGANVLTF
D: -
J: TRBJ2-6
size: many
V: TRBV7-9

DNA: TGTGCCAGCTCACCACGTTTCTCCAGCGGGGCACAGGATACGCAGTATTTT
CDR3: CASSPRFSSGAQDTQYF
D: TRBD2
J: TRBJ2-3
size: few
V: TRBV18

DNA: TGCGCCAGCAGCCGGGACGGCGGTAGAGGGACTGAAGCTTTCTTT
CDR3: CASSRDGGRGTEAFF
D: -
J: TRBJ1-1
size: -
V: TRBV5-1

DNA: TGTGCCAGCAGCGTATCCGCCGGTTCCAGCAATGAGCAGTTCTTC
CDR3: CASSVSAGSSNEQFF
D: -
J: TRBJ2-1
size: few
V: TRBV9

DNA: TGCGCCAGCAGTTGGGACAGGGGTAATCCCGGGGAGCTGTTTTTT
CDR3: CASSWDRGNPGELFF
D: TRBD1
J: TRBJ2-2
size: -
V: TRBV10-2

DNA: TGTGCCAGCAGTTACTCCTATACTAGCGGGGTCTACAATGAGCAGTTCTTC
CDR3: CASSYSYTSGVYNEQFF
D: TRBD2
J: TRBJ2-1
size: few
V: TRBV6-2/TRBV6-3

DNA: TGTGCCACTGGGGAAGCGATCTCCTACGAGCAGTACTTC
CDR3: CATGEAISYEQYF
D: -
J: TRBJ2-7
size: many
V: TRBV19

DNA: TGTGCCAGCGGTAAGGCGCGGAGTGGCACTTACGAGCAGTACTTC
CDR3: CASGKARSGTYEQYF
D: -
J: TRBJ2-7
size: many
V: TRBV27

DNA: TGTGCCAGCAGTGCACAGGCTAACTATGGCTACACCTTC
CDR3: CASSAQANYGYTF
D: -
J: TRBJ1-2
size: few
V: TRBV2

DNA: TGTGCCAGCAGTTACTCGATCAGAGGGGCTTTCTTT
CDR3: CASSYSIRGAFF
D: -
J: TRBJ1-1
size: -
V: TRBV6-2/TRBV6-3

DNA: TGCGCCAGCAGCTTGGAGGCTCCCCTGGATACGCAGTATTTT
CDR3: CASSLEAPLDTQYF
D: -
J: TRBJ2-3
size: few
V: TRBV5-1

DNA: TGTGCCAGCAACTACCCCCACGGACAGATAGGAGAGACCCAGTACTTC
CDR3: CASNYPHGQIGETQYF
D: -
J: TRBJ2-5
size: many
V: TRBV6-6

DNA: TGTGCCAGCAGTGTCGGCACTCAGTGGAATAGCAATCAGCCCCAGCATTTT
CDR3: CASSVGTQWNSNQPQHF
D: -
J: TRBJ1-5
size: many
V: TRBV6-1

DNA: TGCAGTGCCGACCTCGGCGGACTAGCGGGAGCGGATACGCAGTATTTT
CDR3: CSADLGGLAGADTQYF
D: TRBD2
J: TRBJ2-3
size: many
V: TRBV20-1

DNA: TGTGCCAGCAGTTCCGGGGGACTAGCGCATAAAGAGACCCAGTACTTC
CDR3: CASSSGGLAHKETQYF
D: TRBD2
J: TRBJ2-5
size: once
V: TRBV6-6

DNA: TGCGCCAGCAGCCAAGAGCGGCTAGCGGGAGAGGGGGCCTACGAGCAGTACTTC
CDR3: CASSQERLAGEGAYEQYF
D: TRBD2
J: TRBJ2-7
size: many
V: TRBV4-3

DNA: TGCGCCAGCAGCCAAGATCCCACCTACTCTGGGGCCAACGTCCTGACTTTC
CDR3: CASSQDPTYSGANVLTF
D: -
J: TRBJ2-6
size: many
V: TRBV4-1

DNA: TGTGCCAGCAGACCTGGACACGCCAGGGGAAGCTCCTACGAGCAGTACTTC
CDR3: CASRPGHARGSSYEQYF
D: -
J: TRBJ2-7
size: many
V: TRBV28

DNA: TGTGCCAGCAGCTTAGACAGTTACAATGAGCAGTTCTTC
CDR3: CASSLDSYNEQFF
D: -
J: TRBJ2-1
size: -
V: TRBV7-2

DNA: TGTGCCAGCAGAGACAGGGAGTTATCCTACGAGCAGTACTTC
CDR3: CASRDRELSYEQYF
D: TRBD1
J: TRBJ2-7
size: few
V: TRBV12-3/TRBV12-4

DNA: TGTGCCATCAGTGAGTCAAGCAGGGTCGGAGAGACCCAGTACTTC
CDR3: CAISESSRVGETQYF
D: -
J: TRBJ2-5
size: many
V: TRBV10-3

DNA: TGCGCCAGCAGCGGGGGACCAGCGTCCGGGGAGCTGTTTTTT
CDR3: CASSGGPASGELFF
D: -
J: TRBJ2-2
size: -
V: TRBV5-1

DNA: TGTGCCAGCAGTTACGGAACCTACGAGCAGTACTTC
CDR3: CASSYGTYEQYF
D: -
J: TRBJ2-7
size: -
V: TRBV6-2/TRBV6-3